These 8 T cell receptor beta chains were all obtained from the same sample, sequenced in a study of breast tumors, draining lymph nodes, adjacent tissues (dated by TCRdb to 2016 to 2017). Lymph node samples were obtained from the axillary draining lymph nodes of breast cancer patients. Library creation used multiplex PCR. Instrument on record: Illumina HiSeq 2000. TCRdb handled the public reads itself, with Q25 trimming in fastp and clone calling in MiXCR, and kept productive beta chains. Rows with a matching CDR3 protein are joined into one entry that keeps the most common DNA and genes. This sample lists roughly 80,000 distinct CDR3 sequences; roughly a fifth were detected once. The ten top clones hold approximately 2.5% of the sample. The sequenced sample consisted of axillary lymph node tissue. The receptors derive from a female donor with breast cancer. Some clones in this sample may be carry-over from other donors' samples.

The V and J genes are TRBV27 and TRBJ2-7; D tentatively fits TRBD1 or TRBD2 (5 bases each). Trimming cost V 3 bases and J 8 bases, with 14 bases left between them. Germline loops: CDR1 MNHEY, CDR2 SMNVEV (reference sequence). This CDR3 region has 13 residues. CDR3 sequence reads: CASSLNIRDQQYF. The CDR3, as DNA: TGTGCCAGCAGTTTGAACATCCGGGACCAGCAGTACTTC.

To note about this clonotype: This may stem from a read error, because a much larger clone lies one nucleotide away. Since no conserved phenylalanine or tryptophan closes the CDR3, a read error is the likely cause. The chain employs TRBV12-3 or TRBV12-4 and TRBJ2-7; D gene unclear. This CDR3 comprises 14 residues. With 2 bases removed from V and 2 bases from J, the gap between germline ends came to 10 bases. CDR3: CASSLKGGPYEQYL. CDR3 DNA: TGTGCCAGCAGTTTAAAAGGCGGTCCCTACGAGCAGTACCTC.

This clonotype has at least ten counts. The chain is built from TRBV15 and TRBJ2-2; 14 bases line up with TRBD2. Germline V lookup: CDR1 LNHNV, CDR2 YYDKDF (reference sequence). V lost 0 bases, J lost 3 bases, and 6 bases stayed unmatched. The CDR3 extends over 19 amino acids. CDR3 in DNA: TGTGCCACCAGCAGAGAATTTGGACTAGCGGGAGGATACACCGGGGAGCTGTTTTTT. Translation gives CATSREFGLAGGYTGELFF.

The genes are TRBV7-3 and TRBJ2-4, with 9 positions matching TRBD1. Germline-derived CDR1 and CDR2 are SGHTA and FQGTGA. CDR3 length equals 13 residues. Trimming took 3 bases from V and 8 from J; bases not matched to a gene: 2. The CDR3 nucleotides read TGTGCCAGCAGCTTGGACAGGGGTTACATTCAGTACTTC. It translates to CASSLDRGYIQYF.

This clonotype was counted ten times or more. This chain uses TRBV20-1 with TRBJ2-3, with D possibly being TRBD1 (5 bases). Looked up from germline, CDR1 is DFQATT and CDR2 is SNEGSKA (reference sequence). This CDR3 spans 16 amino acids. V was trimmed by 4 bases and J by 2 bases, leaving 19 bases between them. CDR3 region: CSATSPRAGLTDTQYF. The DNA of the CDR3 is TGCAGTGCTACCTCCCCCCGAGCAGGGCTCACAGATACGCAGTATTTT.

This clonotype is labeled medium-sized (0.01 to 0.1%). This chain links TRBV12-3 or TRBV12-4 with TRBJ2-3; D unresolved. V dropped 5 bases and J dropped 3 bases, with 6 bases sitting between them. The CDR3 runs 12 residues. CDR3 DNA sequence: TGTGCCAGCAGTCCCTCGACAGATACGCAGTATTTT. Residues: CASSPSTDTQYF.

This clonotype was observed at least ten times. The chain combines TRBV7-8 with TRBJ2-1, with a possible D match to TRBD2 (6 bases). CDR1 and CDR2 (germline): SGHVS, FQNEAQ. The CDR3 runs 16 residues. Between the trimmed V and J ends, which lost 5 bases and 4 bases, there was a span of 18 bases. This chain's CDR3 is CASSPSGGGTYNEQFF. In DNA, the CDR3 is TGTGCCAGCAGCCCCTCCGGTGGCGGGACTTACAATGAGCAGTTCTTC.

This clonotype was recorded many times. The CDR3 coding sequence is TGTGCCAGCAGGACTAGCCTCCAAGAGACCCAGTACTTC. This gives the protein CASRTSLQETQYF. V gene TRBV2 combines with J gene TRBJ2-5; 7 nucleotides align to TRBD2. The CDR3 length is 13 residues. V gave up 6 bases and J gave up 1 base; unmatched junction bases: 2. The germline CDR1 and CDR2 sequences are SNHLY and FYNNEI.